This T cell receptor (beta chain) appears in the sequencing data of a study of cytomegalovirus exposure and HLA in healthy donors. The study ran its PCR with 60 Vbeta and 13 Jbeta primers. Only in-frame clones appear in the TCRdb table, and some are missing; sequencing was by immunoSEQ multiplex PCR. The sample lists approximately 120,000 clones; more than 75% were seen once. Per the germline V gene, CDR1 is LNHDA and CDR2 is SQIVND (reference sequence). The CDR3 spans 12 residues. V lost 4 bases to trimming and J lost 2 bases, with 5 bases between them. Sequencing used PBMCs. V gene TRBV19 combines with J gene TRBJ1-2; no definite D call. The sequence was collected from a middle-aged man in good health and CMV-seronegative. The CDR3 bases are TGTGCCAGTAGTACACAGAACTATGGCTACACCTTC. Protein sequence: CASSTQNYGYTF.